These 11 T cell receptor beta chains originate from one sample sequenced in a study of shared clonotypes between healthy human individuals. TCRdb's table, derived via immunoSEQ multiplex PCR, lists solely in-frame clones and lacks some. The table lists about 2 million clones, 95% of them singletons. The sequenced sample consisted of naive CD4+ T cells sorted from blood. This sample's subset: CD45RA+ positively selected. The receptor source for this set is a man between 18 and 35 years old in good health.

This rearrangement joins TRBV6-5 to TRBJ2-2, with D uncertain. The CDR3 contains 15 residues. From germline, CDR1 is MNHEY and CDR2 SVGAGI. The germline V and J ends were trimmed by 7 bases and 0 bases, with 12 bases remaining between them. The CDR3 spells CASKKWQTNTGELFF. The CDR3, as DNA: TGTGCCAGCAAGAAGTGGCAGACGAACACCGGGGAGCTGTTTTTT.

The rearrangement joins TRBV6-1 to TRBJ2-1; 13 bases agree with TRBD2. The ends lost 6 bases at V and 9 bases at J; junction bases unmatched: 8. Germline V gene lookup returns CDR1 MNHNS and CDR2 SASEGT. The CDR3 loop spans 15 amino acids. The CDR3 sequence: CASRATSGGAFEQFF. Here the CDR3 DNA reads TGTGCCAGCAGGGCTACTAGCGGGGGGGCCTTTGAGCAGTTCTTC.

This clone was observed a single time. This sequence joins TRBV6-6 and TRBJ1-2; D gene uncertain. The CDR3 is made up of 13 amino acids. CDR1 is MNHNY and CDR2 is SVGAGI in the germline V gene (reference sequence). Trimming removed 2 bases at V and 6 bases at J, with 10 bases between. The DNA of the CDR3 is TGTGCCAGCAGTTACGAGGGATTAGATGGCTACACCTTC. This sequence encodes CASSYEGLDGYTF.

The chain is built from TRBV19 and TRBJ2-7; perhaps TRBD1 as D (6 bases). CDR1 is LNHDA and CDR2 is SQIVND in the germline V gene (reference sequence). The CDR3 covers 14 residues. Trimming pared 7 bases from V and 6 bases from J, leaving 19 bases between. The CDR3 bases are TGTGCCAGTAACGATCGGACAGTGACATCCGAGCAGTACTTC. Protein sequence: CASNDRTVTSEQYF.

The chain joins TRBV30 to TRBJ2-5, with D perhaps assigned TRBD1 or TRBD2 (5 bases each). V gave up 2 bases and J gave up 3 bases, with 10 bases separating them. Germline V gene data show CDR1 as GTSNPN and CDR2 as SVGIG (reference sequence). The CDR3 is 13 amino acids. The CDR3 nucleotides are TGTGCCTGGAGTACGTGGGGGAAAGAGACCCAGTACTTC. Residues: CAWSTWGKETQYF.

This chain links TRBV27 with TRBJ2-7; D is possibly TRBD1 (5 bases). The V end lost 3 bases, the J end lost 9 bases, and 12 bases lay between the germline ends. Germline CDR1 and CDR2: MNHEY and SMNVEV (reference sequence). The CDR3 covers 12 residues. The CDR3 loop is CASSFTGRVQYF. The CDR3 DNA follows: TGTGCCAGCAGTTTTACGGGCAGGGTGCAGTACTTC.

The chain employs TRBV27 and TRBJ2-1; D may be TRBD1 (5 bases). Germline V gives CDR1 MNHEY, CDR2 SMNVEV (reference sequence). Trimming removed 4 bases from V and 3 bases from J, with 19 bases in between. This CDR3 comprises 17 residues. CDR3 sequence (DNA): TGTGCCAGCAGTTCTGGGCGCAGACAGTTCCTCTACAATGAGCAGTTCTTC. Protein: CASSSGRRQFLYNEQFF.

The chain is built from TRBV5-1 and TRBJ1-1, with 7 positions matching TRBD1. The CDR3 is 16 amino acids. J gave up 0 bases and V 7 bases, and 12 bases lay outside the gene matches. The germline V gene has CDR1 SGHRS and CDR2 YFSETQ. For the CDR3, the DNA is TGCGCCAGCGCCCATGGGACAGCTTCCATGAACACTGAAGCTTTCTTT. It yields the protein CASAHGTASMNTEAFF.

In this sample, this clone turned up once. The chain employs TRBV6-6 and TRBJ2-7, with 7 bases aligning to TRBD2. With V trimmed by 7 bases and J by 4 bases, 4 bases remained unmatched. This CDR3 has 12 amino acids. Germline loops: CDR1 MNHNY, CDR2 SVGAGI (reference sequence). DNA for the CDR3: TGTGCCAGCAAGGGAGGGCCTTACGAGCAGTACTTC. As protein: CASKGGPYEQYF.

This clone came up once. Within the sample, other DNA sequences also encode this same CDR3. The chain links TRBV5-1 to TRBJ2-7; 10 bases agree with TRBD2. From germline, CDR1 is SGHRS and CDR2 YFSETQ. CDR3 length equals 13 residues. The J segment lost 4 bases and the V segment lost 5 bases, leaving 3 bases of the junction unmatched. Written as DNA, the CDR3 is TGCGCCAGCAGGACTAGCGGGTCTTACGAGCAGTACTTC. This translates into CASRTSGSYEQYF.

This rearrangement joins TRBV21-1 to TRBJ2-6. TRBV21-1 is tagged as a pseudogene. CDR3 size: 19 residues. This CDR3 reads CASSKDRRVPTSGANVLTF. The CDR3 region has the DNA TGTGCCAGCAGCAAAGACCGAAGGGTCCCTACCTCTGGGGCCAACGTCCTGACTTTC.